The 15 T cell receptor beta chains below all came from one sample that was sequenced in a study of T-cell reconstitution after alpha-beta-depleted transplantation in children. During its preparation, the TCRbeta library received unique molecular identifiers. TCRdb analysed the PCR reads with MiXCR anew, one entry per CDR3 protein. The sample has 600,000 or so distinct CDR3 sequences; roughly 23% are singletons. This specimen consisted of PBMCs, mostly from graft donor cells, obtained 360 days after TCRalphabeta/CD19-depleted stem cell transplant. The receptor set was obtained from a boy in the first two years of life who had a stem cell transplant for acute myeloid leukemia, so the T cells may come from the graft donor.

CDR3 in amino acids: CASSPSTGAGDTQYF. The CDR3 DNA follows: TGTGCCAGCAGCCCATCTACGGGGGCGGGGGATACGCAGTATTTT. The rearrangement joins TRBV7-3 to TRBJ2-3; tentatively, D is TRBD1 or TRBD2 (6 bases each). This CDR3 comprises 15 residues. The germline CDR1 and CDR2 sequences are SGHTA and FQGTGA. V lost 5 bases and J 6 bases, leaving 18 bases between the germline ends.

This clonotype has more than one count but fewer than ten. The chain employs TRBV2 and TRBJ2-6; D is unresolved. Germline CDR1 is SNHLY and CDR2 is FYNNEI. Trimming cost V 6 bases and J 2 bases, with 14 bases left between them. This CDR3 has 16 amino acids. The CDR3 sequence: CASRVQSVTGANVLTF. CDR3 bases: TGTGCCAGCAGGGTGCAGTCAGTCACTGGGGCCAACGTCCTGACTTTC. Drawing the rest from reference TRBV2 and TRBJ2-6, the complete variable domain is EPEVTQTPSHQVTQMGQEVILRCVPISNHLYFYWYRQILGQKVEFLVSFYNNEISEKSEIFDDQFSVERPDGSNFTLKIRSTKLEDSAMYFCASRVQSVTGANVLTFGAGSRLTVL.

This chain uses TRBV6-1 with TRBJ1-4; 8 positions match TRBD1. CDR3 length: 14 amino acids. Germline CDR1 and CDR2: MNHNS and SASEGT. V was clipped by 8 bases and J by 7 bases; unmatched bases: 9. The CDR3 nucleotides read TGTGCCAGCGCTAGGAACAGGGGGAGTGAAAAACTGTTTTTT. This encodes CASARNRGSEKLFF.

This clonotype has at least ten counts. V and J are TRBV20-1 and TRBJ2-3, with TRBD2 matching over 11 bases. The CDR3 extends over 22 amino acids. The germline CDR1 and CDR2 sequences are DFQATT and SNEGSKA (reference sequence). V was pared by 6 bases and J by 1 base, with 27 bases of the junction left unmatched. The CDR3 reads CSAKGPQPLLAGGPLGTDTQYF. The DNA for the CDR3 is TGCAGTGCAAAAGGGCCCCAACCCTTGCTAGCGGGGGGACCCCTTGGCACAGATACGCAGTATTTT.

The chain has TRBV7-2 and TRBJ2-5; 8 positions match TRBD1. The CDR3 loop spans 15 amino acids. The V gene end was trimmed by 5 bases and the J gene end by 9 bases; junction bases not matched to a gene: 14. Germline CDR1 is SGHTA and CDR2 is FQGNSA. This CDR3 reads CASSPPLDRVGSQYF. The CDR3 DNA sequence: TGTGCCAGCAGCCCGCCCTTGGACAGGGTGGGGTCCCAGTACTTC. The full variable domain, rest sourced from reference TRBV7-2 and TRBJ2-5, is GAGVSQSPSNKVTEKGKDVELRCDPISGHTALYWYRQSLGQGLEFLIYFQGNSAPDKSGLPSDRFSAERTGGSVSTLTIQRTQQEDSAVYLCASSPPLDRVGSQYFGPGTRLLVL.

The V gene is TRBV7-6, the J gene TRBJ2-5; D may be TRBD1 or TRBD2 (5 bases each). CDR3 length equals 13 residues. The V and J ends lost 5 bases and 5 bases respectively, with 12 bases between them. Germline V gives CDR1 SGHVS, CDR2 FNYEAQ. CDR3 in amino acids: CASSLRGHETQYF. CDR3 in DNA: TGTGCCAGCAGCCTCCGGGGCCACGAGACCCAGTACTTC. Looking up the rest from reference TRBV7-6 and TRBJ2-5 gives the full variable domain: GAGVSQSPRYKVTKRGQDVALRCDPISGHVSLYWYRQALGQGPEFLTYFNYEAQQDKSGLPNDRFSAERPEGSISTLTIQRTEQRDSAMYRCASSLRGHETQYFGPGTRLLVL.

This clonotype was picked up many times. V and J are TRBV20-1 and TRBJ2-7; D is uncertain. The CDR3 runs to 12 residues. CDR1 and CDR2 from the germline V gene are DFQATT and SNEGSKA (reference sequence). V dropped 5 bases and J dropped 0 bases, with 8 bases sitting between them. CDR3 region: CSAGLLSYEQYF. Written as DNA, the CDR3 is TGCAGTGCTGGGCTCCTCTCCTACGAGCAGTACTTC.

J is TRBJ2-2 and V is TRBV13; D not resolved. The CDR3 has 16 amino acids. Germline CDR1 and CDR2: PRHDT and FYEKMQ (reference sequence). The V end was cut by 6 bases, the J end by 0 bases, with 14 bases between. Here the CDR3 reads CASRPSTASNTGELFF. Written as DNA, the CDR3 is TGTGCCAGCAGACCGAGTACGGCCTCGAACACCGGGGAGCTGTTTTTT.

This rearrangement joins TRBV20-1 to TRBJ2-5; D is undetermined. V lost 3 bases, J lost 5 bases, and 16 bases lay in between. Germline V CDR1 and CDR2: DFQATT, SNEGSKA (reference sequence). CDR3 length: 14 amino acids. For the CDR3, the DNA is TGCAGTGCTAGCCCGCGGCGGAGTATGGAGACCCAGTACTTC. As protein: CSASPRRSMETQYF.

In this sample, this clonotype turned up a few times. The chain links TRBV15 to TRBJ2-1; D is unresolved. Trimming stripped 4 bases from V and 3 bases from J, with 10 bases between. The CDR3 is made up of 14 amino acids. Germline V gives CDR1 LNHNV, CDR2 YYDKDF (reference sequence). CDR3 amino acids: CATSTDLDYNEQFF. In DNA form, the CDR3 reads TGTGCCACCAGCACAGATTTAGACTACAATGAGCAGTTCTTC.

This clonotype was observed many times. The rearrangement uses TRBV20-1 and TRBJ1-5, with D tentatively TRBD1 (5 bases). CDR1 and CDR2 (germline): DFQATT, SNEGSKA (reference sequence). The CDR3 spans 14 residues. V was trimmed by 4 bases and J by 2 bases, leaving 12 bases between them. The CDR3 region is CSANPGIGNQPQHF. The CDR3 DNA reads as TGCAGTGCTAATCCAGGGATCGGCAATCAGCCCCAGCATTTT.

This clonotype was detected ten times or more. The V gene is TRBV20-1, the J gene TRBJ1-1; 7 bases are a match to TRBD1. V trimming: 3 bases; J trimming: 3 bases; junction bases outside the gene matches: 4. Germline V gives CDR1 DFQATT, CDR2 SNEGSKA (reference sequence). The CDR3 is 13 residues long. This CDR3 is CSARDQGDTEAFF. The CDR3 nucleotides read TGCAGTGCTAGGGACCAGGGGGACACTGAAGCTTTCTTT.

This clonotype was observed a few times. The chain carries TRBV20-1 and TRBJ2-3, with 8 bases lining up with TRBD2. V lost 4 bases to trimming and J lost 1 base; unmatched junction nucleotides: 10. The CDR3 runs 16 residues. Germline V gene data show CDR1 as DFQATT and CDR2 as SNEGSKA (reference sequence). The CDR3 coding sequence is TGCAGTGCTATCCTCTTTGTCGGGGGGGGCACAGATACGCAGTATTTT. Translated, it gives CSAILFVGGGTDTQYF.

The rearrangement uses TRBV12-3 or TRBV12-4 and TRBJ2-7; no clear D. Trimming removed 4 bases from V and 4 bases from J, with 11 bases in between. CDR3 size: 13 residues. CDR3 residues: CASSYLDGYEQYF. The CDR3, as DNA: TGTGCCAGCAGTTACCTTGACGGTTACGAGCAGTACTTC.

This clonotype was recorded many times. V is TRBV3-1 and J is TRBJ1-3; maybe TRBD1 (6 bases). Per germline, CDR1 LGHDT and CDR2 YNNKEL (reference sequence). The V gene lost 4 bases and the J gene lost 0 bases, with 10 bases spanning the gap. This CDR3 spans 15 amino acids. CDR3 DNA: TGTGCCAGCAGCCCAACAGGGACCTCTGGAAACACCATATATTTT. Translation gives CASSPTGTSGNTIYF.